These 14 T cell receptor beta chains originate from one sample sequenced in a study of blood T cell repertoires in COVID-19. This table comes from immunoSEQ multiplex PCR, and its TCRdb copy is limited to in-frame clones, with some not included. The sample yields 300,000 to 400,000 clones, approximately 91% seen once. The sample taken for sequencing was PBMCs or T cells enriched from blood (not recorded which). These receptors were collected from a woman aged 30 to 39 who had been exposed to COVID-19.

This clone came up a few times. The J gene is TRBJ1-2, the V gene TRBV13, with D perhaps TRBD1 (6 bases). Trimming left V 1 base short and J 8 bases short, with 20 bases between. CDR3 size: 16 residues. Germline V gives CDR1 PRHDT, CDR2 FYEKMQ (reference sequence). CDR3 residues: CASSLVGGRVSRGYTF. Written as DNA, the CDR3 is TGTGCCAGCAGCTTAGTAGGGGGGAGGGTCTCCAGAGGCTACACCTTC.

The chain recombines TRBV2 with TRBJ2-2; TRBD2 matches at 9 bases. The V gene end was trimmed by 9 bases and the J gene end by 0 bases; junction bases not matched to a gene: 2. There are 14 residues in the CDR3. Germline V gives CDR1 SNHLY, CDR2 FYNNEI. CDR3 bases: TGTGCCAGAGCGGGGGGCTCGAACACCGGGGAGCTGTTTTTT. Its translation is CARAGGSNTGELFF.

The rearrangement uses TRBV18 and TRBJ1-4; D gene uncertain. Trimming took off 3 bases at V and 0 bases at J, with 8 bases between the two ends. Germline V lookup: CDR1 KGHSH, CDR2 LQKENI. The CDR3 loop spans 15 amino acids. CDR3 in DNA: TGTGCCAGCTCACCTCGTGTTGCAACTAATGAAAAACTGTTTTTT. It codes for CASSPRVATNEKLFF.

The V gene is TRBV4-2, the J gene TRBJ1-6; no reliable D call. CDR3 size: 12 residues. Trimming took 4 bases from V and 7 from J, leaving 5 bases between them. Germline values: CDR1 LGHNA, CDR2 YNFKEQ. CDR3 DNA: TGTGCCAGCAGCCGGCAAAATTCACCCCTCCACTTT. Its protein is CASSRQNSPLHF.

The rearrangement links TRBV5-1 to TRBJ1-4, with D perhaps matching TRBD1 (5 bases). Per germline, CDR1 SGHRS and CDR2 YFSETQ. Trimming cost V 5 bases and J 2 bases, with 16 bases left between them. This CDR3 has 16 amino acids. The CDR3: CASREGWRGTNEKLFF. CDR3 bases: TGCGCCAGCAGGGAGGGCTGGAGGGGCACTAATGAAAAACTGTTTTTT.

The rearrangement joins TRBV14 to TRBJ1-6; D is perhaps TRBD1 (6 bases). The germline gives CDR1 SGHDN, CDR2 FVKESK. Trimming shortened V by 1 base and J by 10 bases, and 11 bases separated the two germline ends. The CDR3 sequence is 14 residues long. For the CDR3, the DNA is TGTGCCAGCAGCCAAGGGGGCAGGGGCTCACCCCTCCACTTT. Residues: CASSQGGRGSPLHF.

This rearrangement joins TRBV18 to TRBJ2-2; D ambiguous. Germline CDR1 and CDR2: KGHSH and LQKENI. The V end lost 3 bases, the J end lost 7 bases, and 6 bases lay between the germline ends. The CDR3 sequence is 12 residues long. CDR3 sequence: CASSPTGGELFF. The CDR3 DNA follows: TGTGCCAGCTCACCTACCGGCGGGGAGCTGTTTTTT.

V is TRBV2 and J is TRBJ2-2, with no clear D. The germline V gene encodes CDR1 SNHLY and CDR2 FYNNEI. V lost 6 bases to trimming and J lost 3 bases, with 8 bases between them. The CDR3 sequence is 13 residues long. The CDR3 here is CASRPEDTGELFF. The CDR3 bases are TGTGCCAGCAGGCCTGAGGACACCGGGGAGCTGTTTTTT.

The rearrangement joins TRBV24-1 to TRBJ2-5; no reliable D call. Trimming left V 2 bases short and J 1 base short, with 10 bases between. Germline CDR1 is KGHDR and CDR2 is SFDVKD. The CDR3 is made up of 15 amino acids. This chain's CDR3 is CATSDWPEPQETQYF. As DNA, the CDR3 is TGTGCCACCAGTGATTGGCCCGAACCCCAAGAGACCCAGTACTTC.

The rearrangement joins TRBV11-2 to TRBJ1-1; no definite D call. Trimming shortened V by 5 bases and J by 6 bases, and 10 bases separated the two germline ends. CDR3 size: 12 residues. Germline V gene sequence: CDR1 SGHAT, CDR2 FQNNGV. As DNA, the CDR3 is TGTGCCAGCAGCCTGACTCCCCCTGAAGCTTTCTTT. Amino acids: CASSLTPPEAFF.

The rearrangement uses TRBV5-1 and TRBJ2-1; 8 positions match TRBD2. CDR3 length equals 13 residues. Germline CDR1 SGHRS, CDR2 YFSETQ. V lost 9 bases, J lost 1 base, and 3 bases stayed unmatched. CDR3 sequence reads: CATGRDSYNEQFF. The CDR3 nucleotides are TGCGCCACCGGGAGGGATTCCTACAATGAGCAGTTCTTC.

As DNA, the CDR3 is TGTGCCACCAGTGATCCCGGCAGGGGGTACAACGAGCAGTACTTC. Translated, it gives CATSDPGRGYNEQYF. The V gene is TRBV24-1, the J gene TRBJ2-7, with TRBD1 matching over 7 bases. Per the germline V gene, CDR1 is KGHDR and CDR2 is SFDVKD. The CDR3 contains 15 residues. V was pared by 3 bases and J by 5 bases, with 9 bases of the junction left unmatched.

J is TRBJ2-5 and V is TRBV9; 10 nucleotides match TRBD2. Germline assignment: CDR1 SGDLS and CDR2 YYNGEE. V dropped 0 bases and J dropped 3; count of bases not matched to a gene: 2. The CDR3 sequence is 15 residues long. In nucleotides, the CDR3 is TGTGCCAGCAGCGTAGCAGCGGGGGGGAAAGAGACCCAGTACTTC. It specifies CASSVAAGGKETQYF.

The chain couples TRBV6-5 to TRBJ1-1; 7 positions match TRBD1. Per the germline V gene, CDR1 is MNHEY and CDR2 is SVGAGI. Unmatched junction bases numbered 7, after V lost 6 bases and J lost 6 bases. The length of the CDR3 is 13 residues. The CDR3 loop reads CASSPGQLSEAFF. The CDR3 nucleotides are TGTGCCAGCAGCCCGGGACAGCTCTCTGAAGCTTTCTTT.